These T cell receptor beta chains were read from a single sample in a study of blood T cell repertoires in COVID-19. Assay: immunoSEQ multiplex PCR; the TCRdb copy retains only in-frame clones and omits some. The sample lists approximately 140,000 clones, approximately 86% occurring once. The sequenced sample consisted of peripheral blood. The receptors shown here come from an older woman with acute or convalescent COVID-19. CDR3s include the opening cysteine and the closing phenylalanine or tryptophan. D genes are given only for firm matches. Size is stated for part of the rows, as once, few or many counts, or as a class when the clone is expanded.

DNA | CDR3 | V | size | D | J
TGTGCCAGGGACAGCCGAGACTATGGCTACACCTTC | CARDSRDYGYTF | TRBV30 | NA | TRBD1 | TRBJ1-2
TGCGCCAGCAGCCTTAGCGGGGGGGCCTACAATGAGCAGTTCTTC | CASSLSGGAYNEQFF | TRBV5-1 | NA | TRBD2 | TRBJ2-1
TGTGCCAGCAGGACTCAAAATCAGCCCCAGCATTTT | CASRTQNQPQHF | TRBV12-3/TRBV12-4 | NA | NA | TRBJ1-5
TGTGCCAGCAGTTACTCTAACAGAAACAATTCACCCCTCCACTTT | CASSYSNRNNSPLHF | TRBV6-5 | NA | NA | TRBJ1-6
TGCGCCAGCAGCTTGGGTCTTAGCGGGGGAACAGATACGCAGTATTTT | CASSLGLSGGTDTQYF | TRBV5-1 | NA | TRBD2 | TRBJ2-3
TGCGCCAGCAGCTCGAGGACAGGTGAAGCTTTCTTT | CASSSRTGEAFF | TRBV4-3 | NA | TRBD1 | TRBJ1-1
TGTGCCAGCAGCGCCCTCGTGAGGCCTCCCGGGGAGCTGTTTTTT | CASSALVRPPGELFF | TRBV9 | once | NA | TRBJ2-2
TGTGCCAGCAGCTCTAACTCGAACACCGGGGAGCTGTTTTTT | CASSSNSNTGELFF | TRBV7-2 | NA | NA | TRBJ2-2
TGTGCCAGCAGCTTACTAAGCACAGATACGCAGTATTTT | CASSLLSTDTQYF | TRBV7-3 | NA | NA | TRBJ2-3
TGCGCCAGCAGCCACGTTCTACGAGGGAGAGAGGGCCAGCCCCAGCATTTT | CASSHVLRGREGQPQHF | TRBV4-1 | NA | NA | TRBJ1-5
TGTGCCAGCAGAACGGACAGGGGCCAAGAGACCCAGTACTTC | CASRTDRGQETQYF | TRBV2 | NA | TRBD1 | TRBJ2-5
TGTGCCAGCAGCGCAAATACAGGGCGGATTGGCTACACCTTC | CASSANTGRIGYTF | TRBV9 | few | NA | TRBJ1-2
TGTGCCAGCAGCGTAGGAGGGACAGAGTCCTACGAGCAGTACTTC | CASSVGGTESYEQYF | TRBV9 | NA | TRBD1 | TRBJ2-7
TGTGCCAGCAGCCAAGATCTGGTGAGCTCTGGGGCCAACGTCCTGACTTTC | CASSQDLVSSGANVLTF | TRBV3-1/TRBV3-2 | NA | NA | TRBJ2-6
TGTGCCAGCAGCTATCGACAGGGTGGCAATCAGCCCCAGCATTTT | CASSYRQGGNQPQHF | TRBV6-5 | NA | TRBD1 | TRBJ1-5
TGTGCCAGCAGCATCCGACAGGACTCTGGAAACACCATATATTTT | CASSIRQDSGNTIYF | TRBV9 | NA | NA | TRBJ1-3
TGTGCCAGCAGCGCCCCGACAGGGGGCGATAACTATGGCTACACCTTC | CASSAPTGGDNYGYTF | TRBV9 | NA | TRBD1 | TRBJ1-2
TGTGCCAGCAGTGAAGCGGGTCCCACGGGTACGCAGTATTTT | CASSEAGPTGTQYF | TRBV6-1 | NA | NA | TRBJ2-3
TGTGCCAGTAGTATGGAAGGGAGGAACACTGAAGCTTTCTTT | CASSMEGRNTEAFF | TRBV19 | NA | NA | TRBJ1-1
TGCGCCAGCAGCTTGATTACAGAGCAGTTCTTC | CASSLITEQFF | TRBV5-1 | NA | NA | TRBJ2-1
TGTGCCAGCAGTTACGAGGGGAACACTGAAGCTTTCTTT | CASSYEGNTEAFF | TRBV6-6 | few | NA | TRBJ1-1
TGTGCCTGGAGTGTACTTGGCGGGCTCACAGATACGCAGTATTTT | CAWSVLGGLTDTQYF | TRBV30 | NA | NA | TRBJ2-3
TGTGCCGCATACGGCGAGGGCTTCACTGAAGCTTTCTTT | CAAYGEGFTEAFF | TRBV6-6 | NA | NA | TRBJ1-1
TGTGCCAGCAGCGTACCCGGAGAGACCCAGTACTTC | CASSVPGETQYF | TRBV9 | NA | NA | TRBJ2-5
TGTGCCAGCAGCTTCCGGGACTCAAGAGCCTACGAGCAGTACTTC | CASSFRDSRAYEQYF | TRBV7-2 | NA | NA | TRBJ2-7
TGTGCCTGGAGTCGTGGGGGGTCTGGAAACACCATATATTTT | CAWSRGGSGNTIYF | TRBV30 | NA | NA | TRBJ1-3
TGTGCCAGCAGCTTCACTTCCGGACAGTTTAATTCACCCCTCCACTTT | CASSFTSGQFNSPLHF | TRBV7-8 | once | NA | TRBJ1-6
TGTGCCAGCAGCCCCCACCTTAGCGGGGCTTACAATGAGCAGTTCTTC | CASSPHLSGAYNEQFF | TRBV7-2 | NA | TRBD2 | TRBJ2-1
TGTGCCAGCAGCCCCAGACAGGGCTGGAACTATGGCTACACCTTC | CASSPRQGWNYGYTF | TRBV28 | NA | TRBD1 | TRBJ1-2
TGCGCCAGCAGCCAAGACGCCAGCGGGGGGGCCGTTAACGGGTACAATGAGCAGTTCTTC | CASSQDASGGAVNGYNEQFF | TRBV4-3 | NA | TRBD2 | TRBJ2-1
TGTGCCAGCGGGGGTAGCGGGACTGAAGCTTTCTTT | CASGGSGTEAFF | TRBV9 | NA | NA | TRBJ1-1
TGTGCCAGTAGTAAAGGACAGACAACTAATGAAAAACTGTTTTTT | CASSKGQTTNEKLFF | TRBV19 | NA | NA | TRBJ1-4